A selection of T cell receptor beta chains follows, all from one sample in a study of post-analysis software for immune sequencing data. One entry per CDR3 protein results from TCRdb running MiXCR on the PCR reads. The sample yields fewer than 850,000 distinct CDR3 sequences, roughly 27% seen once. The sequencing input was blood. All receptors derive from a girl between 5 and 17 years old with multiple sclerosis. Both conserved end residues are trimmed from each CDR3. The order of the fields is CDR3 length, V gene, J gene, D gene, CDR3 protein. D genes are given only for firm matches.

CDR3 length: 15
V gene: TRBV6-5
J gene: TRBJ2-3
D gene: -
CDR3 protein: ASSYFLTPTKTDTQY

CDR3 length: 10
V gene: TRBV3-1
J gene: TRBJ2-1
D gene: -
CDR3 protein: ASSQAQGRQF

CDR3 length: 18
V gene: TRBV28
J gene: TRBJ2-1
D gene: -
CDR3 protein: ASSSGGVLARGPTMFEQF

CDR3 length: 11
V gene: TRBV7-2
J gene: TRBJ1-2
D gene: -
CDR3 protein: ASSFQDLRGYT

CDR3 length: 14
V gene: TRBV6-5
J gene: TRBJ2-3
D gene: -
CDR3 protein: ASSYRRPRGTDTQY

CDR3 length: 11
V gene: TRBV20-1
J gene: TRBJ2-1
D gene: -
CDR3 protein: SARWRNYNEQF

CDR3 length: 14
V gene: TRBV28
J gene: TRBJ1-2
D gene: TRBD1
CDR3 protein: ASSTINAGGPYGYT

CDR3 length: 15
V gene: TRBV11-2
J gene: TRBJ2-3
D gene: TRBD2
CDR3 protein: ASSPQVLARYTDTQY

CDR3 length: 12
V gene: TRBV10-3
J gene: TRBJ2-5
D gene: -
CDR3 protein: AISDVGSGETQY

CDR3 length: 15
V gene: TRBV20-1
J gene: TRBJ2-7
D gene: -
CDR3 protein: SVPRTETRLSSYEQY

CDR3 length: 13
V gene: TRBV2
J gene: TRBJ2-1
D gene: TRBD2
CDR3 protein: ASSPLAGPRYEQF

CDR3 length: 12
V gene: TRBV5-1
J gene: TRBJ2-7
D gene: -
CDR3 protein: ASNRDTTYYEQY

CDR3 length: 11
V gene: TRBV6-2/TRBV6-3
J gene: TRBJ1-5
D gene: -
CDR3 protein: ASSYNGERIWH

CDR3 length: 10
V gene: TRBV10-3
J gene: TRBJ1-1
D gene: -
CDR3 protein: AISGWGTEAF

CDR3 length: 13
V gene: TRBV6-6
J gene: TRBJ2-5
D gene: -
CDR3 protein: ASSPLLGFRETQY

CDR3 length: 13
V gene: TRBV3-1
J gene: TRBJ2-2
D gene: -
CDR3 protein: ASSQGVANTGELF

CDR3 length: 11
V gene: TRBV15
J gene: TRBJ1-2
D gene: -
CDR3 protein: ATSRVDNYGYT

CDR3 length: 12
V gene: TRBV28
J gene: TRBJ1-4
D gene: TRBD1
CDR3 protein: ASRTRGPDEKLF

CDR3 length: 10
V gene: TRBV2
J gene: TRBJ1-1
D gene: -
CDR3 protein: ASSEGSPAAF

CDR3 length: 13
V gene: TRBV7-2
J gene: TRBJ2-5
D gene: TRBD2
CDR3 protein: ASSLSSGSGETQY

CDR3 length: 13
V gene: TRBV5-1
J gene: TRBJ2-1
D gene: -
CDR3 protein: ASSFGGTGLNEQF

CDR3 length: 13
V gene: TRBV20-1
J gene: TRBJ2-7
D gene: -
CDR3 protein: SARSSARVSHEQY